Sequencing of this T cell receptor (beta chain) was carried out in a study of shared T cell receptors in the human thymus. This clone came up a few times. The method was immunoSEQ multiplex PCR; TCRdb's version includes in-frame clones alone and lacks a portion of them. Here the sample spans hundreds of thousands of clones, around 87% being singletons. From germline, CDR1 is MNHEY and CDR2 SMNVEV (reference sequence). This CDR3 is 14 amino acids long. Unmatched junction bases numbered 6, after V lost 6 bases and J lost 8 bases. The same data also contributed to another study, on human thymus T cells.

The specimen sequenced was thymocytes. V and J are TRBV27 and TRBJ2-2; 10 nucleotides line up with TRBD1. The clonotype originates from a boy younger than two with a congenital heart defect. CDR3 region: CASRPGQGSGELFF. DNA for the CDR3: TGTGCCAGCAGGCCGGGACAGGGGTCGGGGGAGCTGTTTTTT.